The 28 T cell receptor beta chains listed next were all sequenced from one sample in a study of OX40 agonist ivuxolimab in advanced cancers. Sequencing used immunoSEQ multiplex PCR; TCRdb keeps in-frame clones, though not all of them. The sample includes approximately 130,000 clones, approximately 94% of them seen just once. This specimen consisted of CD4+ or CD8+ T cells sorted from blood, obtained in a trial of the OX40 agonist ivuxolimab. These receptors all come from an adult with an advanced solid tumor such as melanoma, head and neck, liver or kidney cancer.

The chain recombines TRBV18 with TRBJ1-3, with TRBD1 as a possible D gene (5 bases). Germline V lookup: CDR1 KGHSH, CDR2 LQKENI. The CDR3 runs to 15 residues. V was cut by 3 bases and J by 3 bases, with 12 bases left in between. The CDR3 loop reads CASSPFREGGNTIYF. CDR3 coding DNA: TGTGCCAGCTCACCTTTCAGGGAAGGTGGAAACACCATATATTTT.

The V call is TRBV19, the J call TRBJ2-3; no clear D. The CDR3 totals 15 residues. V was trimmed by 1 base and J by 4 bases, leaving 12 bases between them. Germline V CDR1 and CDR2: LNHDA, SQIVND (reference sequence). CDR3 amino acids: CASSIAPYSSDTQYF. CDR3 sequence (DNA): TGTGCCAGTAGTATAGCCCCCTACAGCTCAGATACGCAGTATTTT.

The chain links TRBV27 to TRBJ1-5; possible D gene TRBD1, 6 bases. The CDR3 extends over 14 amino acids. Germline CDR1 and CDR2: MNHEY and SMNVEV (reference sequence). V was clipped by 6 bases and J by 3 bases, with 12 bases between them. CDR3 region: CASSRDTINQPQHF. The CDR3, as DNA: TGTGCCAGCAGCAGGGACACAATCAATCAGCCCCAGCATTTT.

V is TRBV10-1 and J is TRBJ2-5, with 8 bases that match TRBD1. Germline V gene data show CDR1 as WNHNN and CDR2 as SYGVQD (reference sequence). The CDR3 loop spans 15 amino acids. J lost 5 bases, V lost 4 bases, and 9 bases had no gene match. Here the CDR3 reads CASSGTQGATETQYF. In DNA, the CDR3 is TGCGCCAGCAGTGGAACTCAGGGGGCGACGGAGACCCAGTACTTC.

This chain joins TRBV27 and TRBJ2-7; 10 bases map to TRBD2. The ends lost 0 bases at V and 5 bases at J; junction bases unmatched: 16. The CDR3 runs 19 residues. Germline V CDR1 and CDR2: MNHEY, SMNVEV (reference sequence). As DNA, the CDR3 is TGTGCCAGCAGTTTATCGATCGGGGCCAAGGGTAGCGGGAGGAACGAGCAGTACTTC. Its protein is CASSLSIGAKGSGRNEQYF.

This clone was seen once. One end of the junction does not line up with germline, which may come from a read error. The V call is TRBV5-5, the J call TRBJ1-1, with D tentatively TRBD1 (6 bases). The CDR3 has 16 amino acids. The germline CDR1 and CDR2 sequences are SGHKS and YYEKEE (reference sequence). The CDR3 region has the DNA TGCGCCAGCAGCCAAGATCCCGGGACACAGAACACTGAAGCTTTCTTT. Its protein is CASSQDPGTQNTEAFF.

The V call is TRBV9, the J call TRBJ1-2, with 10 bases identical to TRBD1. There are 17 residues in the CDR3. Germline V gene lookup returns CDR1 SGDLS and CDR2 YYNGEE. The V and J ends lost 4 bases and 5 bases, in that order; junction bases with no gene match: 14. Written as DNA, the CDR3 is TGTGCCAGCAGCAAGAGTTTCCGGGACAGGGGTCCTTATGGCTACACCTTC. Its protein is CASSKSFRDRGPYGYTF.

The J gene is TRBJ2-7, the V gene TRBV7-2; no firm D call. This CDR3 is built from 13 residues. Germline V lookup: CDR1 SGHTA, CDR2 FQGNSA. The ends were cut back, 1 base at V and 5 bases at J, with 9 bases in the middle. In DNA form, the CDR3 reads TGTGCCAGCAGCTTAGGGACGGTCAACGAGCAGTACTTC. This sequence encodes CASSLGTVNEQYF.

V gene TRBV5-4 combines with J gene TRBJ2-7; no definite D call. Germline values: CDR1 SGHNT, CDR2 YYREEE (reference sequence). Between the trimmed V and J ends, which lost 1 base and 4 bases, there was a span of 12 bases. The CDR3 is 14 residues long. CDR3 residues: CASSLSSARYEQYF. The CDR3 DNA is TGTGCCAGCAGCTTGTCGTCCGCCCGGTACGAGCAGTACTTC.

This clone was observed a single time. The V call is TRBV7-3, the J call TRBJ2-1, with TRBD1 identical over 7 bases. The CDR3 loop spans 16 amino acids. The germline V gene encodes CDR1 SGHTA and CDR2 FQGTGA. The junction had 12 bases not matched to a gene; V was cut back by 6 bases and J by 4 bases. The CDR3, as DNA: TGTGCCAGCAGTTTTCGACAGGGTGCGTTATACAATGAGCAGTTCTTC. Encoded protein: CASSFRQGALYNEQFF.

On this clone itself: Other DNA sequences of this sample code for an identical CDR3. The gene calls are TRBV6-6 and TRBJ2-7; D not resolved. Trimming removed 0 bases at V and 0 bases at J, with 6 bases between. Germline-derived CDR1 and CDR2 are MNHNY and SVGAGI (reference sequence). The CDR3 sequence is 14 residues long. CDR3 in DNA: TGTGCCAGCAGTTACTCCGGAAGCTCCTACGAGCAGTACTTC. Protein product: CASSYSGSSYEQYF.

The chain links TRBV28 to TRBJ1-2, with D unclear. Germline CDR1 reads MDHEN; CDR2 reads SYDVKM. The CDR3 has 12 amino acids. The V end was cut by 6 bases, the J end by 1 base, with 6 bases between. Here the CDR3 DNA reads TGTGCCAGCAGGACGCTTAACTATGGCTACACCTTC. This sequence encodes CASRTLNYGYTF.

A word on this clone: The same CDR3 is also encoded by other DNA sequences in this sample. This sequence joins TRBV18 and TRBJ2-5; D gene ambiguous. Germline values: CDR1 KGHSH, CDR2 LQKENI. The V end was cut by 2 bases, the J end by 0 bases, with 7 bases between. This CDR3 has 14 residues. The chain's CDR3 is CASSPGQNQETQYF. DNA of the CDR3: TGTGCCAGCTCACCAGGGCAGAACCAAGAGACCCAGTACTTC.

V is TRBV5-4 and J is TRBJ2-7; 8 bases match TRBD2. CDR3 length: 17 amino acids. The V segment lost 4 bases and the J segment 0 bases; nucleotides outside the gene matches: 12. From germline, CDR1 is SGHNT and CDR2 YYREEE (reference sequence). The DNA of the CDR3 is TGTGCCAGCAGCCCGCGGGGCGGGAGGCCCTCCTCCTACGAGCAGTACTTC. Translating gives CASSPRGGRPSSYEQYF.

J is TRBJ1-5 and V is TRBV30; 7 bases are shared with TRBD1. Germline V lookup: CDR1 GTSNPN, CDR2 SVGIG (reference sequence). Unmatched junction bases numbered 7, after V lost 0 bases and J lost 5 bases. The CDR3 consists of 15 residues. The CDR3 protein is CAWSVTGVFYQPQHF. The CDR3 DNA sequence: TGTGCCTGGAGTGTAACAGGGGTTTTTTATCAGCCCCAGCATTTT.

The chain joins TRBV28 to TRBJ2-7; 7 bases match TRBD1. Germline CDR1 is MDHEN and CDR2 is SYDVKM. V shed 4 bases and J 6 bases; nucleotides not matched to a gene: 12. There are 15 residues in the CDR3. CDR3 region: CASSSGQLVVGEQYF. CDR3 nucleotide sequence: TGTGCCAGCAGTTCGGGACAGCTAGTCGTAGGCGAGCAGTACTTC.

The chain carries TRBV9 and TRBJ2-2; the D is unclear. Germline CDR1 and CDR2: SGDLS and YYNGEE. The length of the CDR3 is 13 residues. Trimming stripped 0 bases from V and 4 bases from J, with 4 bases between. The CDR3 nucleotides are TGTGCCAGCAGCGTAGTGGGCACCGGGGAGCTGTTTTTT. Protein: CASSVVGTGELFF.

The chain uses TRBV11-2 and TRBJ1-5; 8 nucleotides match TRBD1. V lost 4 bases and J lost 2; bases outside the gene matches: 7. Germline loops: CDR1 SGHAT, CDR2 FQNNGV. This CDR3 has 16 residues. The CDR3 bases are TGTGCCAGCAGCTCCGACAGGGGAGGGGGCAATCAGCCCCAGCATTTT. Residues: CASSSDRGGGNQPQHF.

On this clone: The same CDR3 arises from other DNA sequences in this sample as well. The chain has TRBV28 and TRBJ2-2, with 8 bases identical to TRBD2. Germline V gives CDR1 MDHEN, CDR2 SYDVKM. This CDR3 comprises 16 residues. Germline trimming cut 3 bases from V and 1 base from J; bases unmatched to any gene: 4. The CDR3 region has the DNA TGTGCCAGCAGTTTGGGGCTAGCGGGGAACACCGGGGAGCTGTTTTTT. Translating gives CASSLGLAGNTGELFF. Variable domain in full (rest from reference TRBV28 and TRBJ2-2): DVKVTQSSRYLVKRTGEKVFLECVQDMDHENMFWYRQDPGLGLRLIYFSYDVKMKEKGDIPEGYSVSREKKERFSLILESASTNQTSMYLCASSLGLAGNTGELFFGEGSRLTVL.

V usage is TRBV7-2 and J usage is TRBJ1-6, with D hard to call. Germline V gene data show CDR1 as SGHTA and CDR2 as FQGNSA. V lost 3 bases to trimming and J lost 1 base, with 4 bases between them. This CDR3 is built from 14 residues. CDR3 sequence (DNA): TGTGCCAGCAGCTTGGGTTCCTATAATTCACCCCTCCACTTT. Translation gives CASSLGSYNSPLHF.

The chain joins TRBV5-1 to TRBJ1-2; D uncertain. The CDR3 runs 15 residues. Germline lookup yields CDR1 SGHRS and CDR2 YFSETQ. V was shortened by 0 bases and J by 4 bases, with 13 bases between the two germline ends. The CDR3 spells CASSLAGGGPYGYTF. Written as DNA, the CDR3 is TGCGCCAGCAGCTTGGCCGGCGGAGGGCCCTATGGCTACACCTTC.

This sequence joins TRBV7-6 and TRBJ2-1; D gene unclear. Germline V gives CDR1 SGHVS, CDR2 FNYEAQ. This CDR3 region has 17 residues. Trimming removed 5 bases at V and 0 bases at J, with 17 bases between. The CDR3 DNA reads TGTGCCAGCAGCGGCCTCTGGGCAGGAAGCTCCTACAATGAGCAGTTCTTC. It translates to CASSGLWAGSSYNEQFF.

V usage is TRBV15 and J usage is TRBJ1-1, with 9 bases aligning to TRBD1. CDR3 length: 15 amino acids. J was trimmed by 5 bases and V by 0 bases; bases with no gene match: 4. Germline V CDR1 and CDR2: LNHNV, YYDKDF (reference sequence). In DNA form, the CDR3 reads TGTGCCACCAGCAGAGATAGACAGGGGGTAACTGAAGCTTTCTTT. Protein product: CATSRDRQGVTEAFF.

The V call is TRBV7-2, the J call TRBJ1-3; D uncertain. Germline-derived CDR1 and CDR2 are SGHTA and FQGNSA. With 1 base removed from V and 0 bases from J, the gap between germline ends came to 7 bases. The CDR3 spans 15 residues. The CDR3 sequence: CASSLDRVSGNTIYF. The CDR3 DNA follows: TGTGCCAGCAGCTTAGATCGGGTCTCTGGAAACACCATATATTTT.

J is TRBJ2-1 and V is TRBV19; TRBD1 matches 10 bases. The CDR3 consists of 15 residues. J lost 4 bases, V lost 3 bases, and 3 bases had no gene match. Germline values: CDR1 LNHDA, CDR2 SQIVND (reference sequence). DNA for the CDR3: TGTGCCAGTAGTATCCGGGACAGGGGTTACAATGAGCAGTTCTTC. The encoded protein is CASSIRDRGYNEQFF.

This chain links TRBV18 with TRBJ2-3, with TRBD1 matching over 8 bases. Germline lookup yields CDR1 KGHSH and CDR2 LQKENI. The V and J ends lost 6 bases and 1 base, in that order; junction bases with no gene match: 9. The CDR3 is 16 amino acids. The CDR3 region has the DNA TGTGCCAGCTCCCAGACAGGGGATGCCCGCACAGATACGCAGTATTTT. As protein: CASSQTGDARTDTQYF.

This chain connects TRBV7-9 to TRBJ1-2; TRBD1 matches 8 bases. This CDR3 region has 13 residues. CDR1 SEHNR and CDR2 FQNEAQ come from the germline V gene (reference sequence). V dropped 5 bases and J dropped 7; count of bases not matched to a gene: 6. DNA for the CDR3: TGTGCCAGCAGCAGGGACAGGAGCGCTGGCTACACCTTC. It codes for CASSRDRSAGYTF.

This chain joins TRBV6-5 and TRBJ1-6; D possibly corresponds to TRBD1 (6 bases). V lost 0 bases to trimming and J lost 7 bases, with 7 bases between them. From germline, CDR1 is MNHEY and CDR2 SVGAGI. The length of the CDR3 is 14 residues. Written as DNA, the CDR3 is TGTGCCAGCAGTTACTCAGGGGGGAATTCACCCCTCCACTTT. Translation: CASSYSGGNSPLHF.